One sample yielded the 11 T cell receptor beta chains listed below, sequenced in a study of PD-1 and CTLA-4 blockade in melanoma. TCRdb's table, derived via immunoSEQ multiplex PCR, lists solely in-frame clones and lacks some. The table has 20,000 to 25,000 clones, 88% seen once; the top ten hold less than 9.5%. The sequencing used CD8+ T cells from peripheral blood, collected before anti-PD-1 treatment. Receptor source: a human donor with melanoma.

The chain has TRBV5-6 and TRBJ2-3, with 7 nucleotides matching TRBD2. Germline V lookup: CDR1 SGHDT, CDR2 YYEEEE. Unmatched junction bases numbered 1, after V lost 0 bases and J lost 6 bases. CDR3 size: 13 residues. The DNA of the CDR3 is TGTGCCAGCAGCTTGGCACTAGCGGATACGCAGTATTTT. It codes for CASSLALADTQYF.

This clone showed up just once. The chain combines TRBV5-5 with TRBJ1-4; possible D gene TRBD1, 5 bases. Germline V lookup: CDR1 SGHKS, CDR2 YYEKEE (reference sequence). The length of the CDR3 is 17 residues. Trimming cost V 1 base and J 0 bases, with 13 bases left between them. Here the CDR3 reads CASSLLTDSTTNEKLFF. The CDR3 DNA reads as TGTGCCAGCAGCTTGTTGACAGACTCAACAACTAATGAAAAACTGTTTTTT.

The sample holds one count of this clone. J is TRBJ2-7 and V is TRBV30; D call uncertain. The germline V gene has CDR1 GTSNPN and CDR2 SVGIG (reference sequence). This CDR3 contains 14 residues. Trimming removed 4 bases from V and 2 bases from J, with 15 bases in between. CDR3 loop: CAWTARGATYEQYF. The CDR3, as DNA: TGTGCCTGGACTGCCCGAGGCGCAACCTACGAGCAGTACTTC.

This chain connects TRBV15 to TRBJ1-6; D is ambiguous. Per germline, CDR1 LNHNV and CDR2 YYDKDF (reference sequence). This CDR3 is built from 13 residues. The V and J ends lost 5 bases and 6 bases respectively, with 8 bases between them. CDR3 residues: CATSPGGNSPLHF. The CDR3 nucleotides are TGTGCCACCAGCCCCGGAGGTAATTCACCCCTCCACTTT. The variable domain in full, completed from reference TRBV15 and TRBJ1-6, reads DAMVIQNPRYQVTQFGKPVTLSCSQTLNHNVMYWYQQKSSQAPKLLFHYYDKDFNNEADTPDNFQSRRPNTSFCFLDIRSPGLGDTAMYLCATSPGGNSPLHFGNGTRLTVT.

The rearrangement uses TRBV19 and TRBJ2-2, with D hard to call. Trimming took 8 bases from V and 3 from J, leaving 13 bases between them. This CDR3 is 14 amino acids long. The V gene's germline CDR1 is LNHDA and CDR2 SQIVND (reference sequence). CDR3 nucleotides: TGTGCCAGTGGAAGAGGCAGAGACACCGGGGAGCTGTTTTTT. It codes for CASGRGRDTGELFF.

The J gene is TRBJ2-7, the V gene TRBV4-3; either TRBD1 or TRBD2 may fit D (5 bases each). The CDR3 totals 14 residues. Germline values: CDR1 LGHNA, CDR2 YSLEER. Trimming took off 1 base at V and 3 bases at J, with 10 bases between the two ends. CDR3 coding DNA: TGCGCCAGCAGCCAAGGGCAGGGAGACTACGAGCAGTACTTC. Protein product: CASSQGQGDYEQYF.

This CDR3 reads CASSVWGDSYNEQFF. CDR3 sequence (DNA): TGTGCCAGCAGCGTCTGGGGGGACAGCTACAATGAGCAGTTCTTC. This chain connects TRBV9 to TRBJ2-1; D is possibly TRBD1 (7 bases). The ends were cut back, 2 bases at V and 3 bases at J, with 12 bases in the middle. This CDR3 is built from 15 residues. The germline gives CDR1 SGDLS, CDR2 YYNGEE.

In regard to this clone: At one boundary the junction diverges from the germline segment, which might be a read error. The V call is TRBV6-6, the J call TRBJ2-5, with 11 bases lining up with TRBD2. The CDR3 has 24 amino acids. CDR1 and CDR2 (germline): MNHNY, SVGAGI (reference sequence). The CDR3 reads CASSYSLTGAPSGGLHRYQETQYF. The CDR3 nucleotides read TGTGCCAGCAGCTACTCCTTAACGGGGGCCCCTAGCGGGGGGCTACACCGATACCAAGAGACCCAGTACTTC.

This clone was seen more than once but under ten times. The chain has TRBV7-6 and TRBJ1-1; 9 nucleotides align to TRBD1. The CDR3 has 13 amino acids. Losses at the gene ends were 5 bases for V and 7 bases for J; bases not matched to a gene: 5. Germline loops: CDR1 SGHVS, CDR2 FNYEAQ. As DNA, the CDR3 is TGTGCCAGCAGCACCGGGACAGGGAGTGAAGCTTTCTTT. Translating it yields CASSTGTGSEAFF.

The rearrangement uses TRBV6-5 and TRBJ1-4; D is undetermined. Germline loops: CDR1 MNHEY, CDR2 SVGAGI. The CDR3 length is 13 residues. The V and J ends lost 7 bases and 3 bases respectively, with 9 bases between them. The CDR3 loop reads CASTAGANEKLFF. The DNA for the CDR3 is TGTGCCAGCACGGCGGGTGCTAATGAAAAACTGTTTTTT.

The chain couples TRBV14 to TRBJ2-7, with D possibly TRBD1 on 6 matching bases. The CDR3 spans 16 residues. CDR1 is SGHDN, CDR2 FVKESK, per germline. The V and J ends lost 6 bases and 0 bases respectively, with 18 bases between them. CDR3 bases: TGTGCCAGCAGTCTCCGACAGGCCCTTAGCTCCTACGAGCAGTACTTC. It is translated as CASSLRQALSSYEQYF.